The 15 T cell receptor beta chains below come from one sample, sequenced in a study of T cell responses to AZD1222 COVID-19 vaccine. Measured with immunoSEQ multiplex PCR; TCRdb has only the in-frame clones, and not every one. This sample carries roughly 100,000 clones, roughly 87% of them seen once, and the ten largest clones take about 4.8%. Sample: peripheral blood, taken on day 0 of AZD1222 vaccination. These receptor sequences come from an adult in good health.

This clone was observed a single time. The chain has TRBV3-1 (or the pseudogene TRBV3-2) and TRBJ1-1; maybe TRBD1 (5 bases). This CDR3 is built from 13 residues. The germline V gene has CDR1 LGHDT and CDR2 YNNKEL (reference sequence). V dropped 6 bases and J dropped 3 bases, with 11 bases sitting between them. The CDR3 region is CASRKQGDTEAFF. In DNA form, the CDR3 reads TGTGCCAGCAGGAAGCAAGGGGACACTGAAGCTTTCTTT.

The chain recombines TRBV19 with TRBJ2-2; D is perhaps TRBD1 (7 bases). The CDR3 has 15 amino acids. The germline CDR1 and CDR2 sequences are LNHDA and SQIVND (reference sequence). Trimming removed 5 bases from V and 2 bases from J, with 12 bases in between. The CDR3 here is CASSWQGGNTGELFF. CDR3 bases: TGTGCCAGTAGTTGGCAGGGGGGTAACACCGGGGAGCTGTTTTTT.

This clone was observed a few times. This sequence joins TRBV6-1 and TRBJ1-2, with 11 bases identical to TRBD1. From germline, CDR1 is MNHNS and CDR2 SASEGT. The J segment lost 6 bases and the V segment lost 1 base, leaving 10 bases of the junction unmatched. CDR3 length: 17 residues. DNA of the CDR3: TGTGCCAGCAGTGAAGAAGATGGGACAGGGGGGGGTCATGGCTACACCTTC. Translated: CASSEEDGTGGGHGYTF.

The rearrangement uses TRBV5-4 and TRBJ2-5; 11 nucleotides match TRBD1. This CDR3 is built from 17 residues. V shed 2 bases and J 1 base; nucleotides not matched to a gene: 7. Looked up from germline, CDR1 is SGHNT and CDR2 is YYREEE (reference sequence). This CDR3 is CASSFAPGTGGQETQYF. CDR3 DNA sequence: TGTGCCAGCAGCTTCGCCCCCGGGACAGGGGGCCAAGAGACCCAGTACTTC.

The genes are TRBV19 and TRBJ2-7; a weak D match, TRBD1 (5 bases). The CDR3 consists of 15 residues. V was cut by 0 bases and J by 2 bases, with 11 bases left in between. The germline V gene has CDR1 LNHDA and CDR2 SQIVND (reference sequence). The CDR3 loop reads CASSIDWGPTYEQYF. In nucleotides, the CDR3 is TGTGCCAGTAGTATAGATTGGGGCCCGACCTACGAGCAGTACTTC.

For the CDR3, the DNA is TGCGCCAGCAGCTTGCGCACAGGGCAGGCCGAAGCTTTCTTT. Protein sequence: CASSLRTGQAEAFF. This rearrangement joins TRBV5-1 to TRBJ1-1; D possibly corresponds to TRBD1 (6 bases). The germline V gene encodes CDR1 SGHRS and CDR2 YFSETQ. Trimming removed 1 base at V and 8 bases at J, with 15 bases between. CDR3 size: 14 residues.

V and J are TRBV2 and TRBJ1-2; a weak D match, TRBD1 (5 bases). Deletions cut 0 bases from V and 7 bases from J, with 15 bases between. Germline values: CDR1 SNHLY, CDR2 FYNNEI. CDR3 size: 15 residues. This CDR3 is CASSEAVGVGSGYTF. CDR3 nucleotides: TGTGCCAGCAGTGAAGCGGTAGGGGTCGGTAGTGGCTACACCTTC. The full variable domain, its missing parts supplied by reference TRBV2 and TRBJ1-2, is EPEVTQTPSHQVTQMGQEVILRCVPISNHLYFYWYRQILGQKVEFLVSFYNNEISEKSEIFDDQFSVERPDGSNFTLKIRSTKLEDSAMYFCASSEAVGVGSGYTFGSGTRLTVV.

The chain joins TRBV18 to TRBJ2-3, with D possibly matching TRBD2 (6 bases). The CDR3 is 11 residues long. CDR1 is KGHSH, CDR2 LQKENI, per germline. V lost 8 bases, J lost 6 bases, and 9 bases lay in between. Written as DNA, the CDR3 is TGTGCCAGCCACGCGGGGGATACGCAGTATTTT. Translated, it gives CASHAGDTQYF.

The gene calls are TRBV28 and TRBJ1-2; 10 bases are a match to TRBD1. Germline-derived CDR1 and CDR2 are MDHEN and SYDVKM. CDR3 length equals 15 residues. The V segment lost 4 bases and the J segment 8 bases; nucleotides outside the gene matches: 10. CDR3 amino acids: CASSSPGQGEGGYTF. The CDR3 region has the DNA TGTGCCAGCAGTTCCCCCGGACAGGGGGAAGGAGGCTACACCTTC.

The genes are TRBV10-1 and TRBJ1-2; perhaps TRBD1 as D (6 bases). CDR1 is WNHNN and CDR2 is SYGVQD in the germline V gene (reference sequence). Trimming took 2 bases from V and 9 from J, leaving 16 bases between them. The CDR3 has 14 amino acids. This chain's CDR3 is CASSETRGRASYTF. The DNA of the CDR3 is TGCGCCAGCAGTGAGACCAGGGGCAGGGCGAGCTACACCTTC.

This clone was seen a single time. The chain couples TRBV2 to TRBJ1-1; 12 bases are shared with TRBD1. The V and J ends lost 5 bases and 5 bases, in that order; junction bases with no gene match: 3. This CDR3 contains 14 residues. The germline gives CDR1 SNHLY, CDR2 FYNNEI. CDR3 residues: CASSRDRGRTEAFF. The CDR3 DNA sequence: TGTGCCAGCAGTCGGGACAGGGGGCGGACTGAAGCTTTCTTT.

The CDR3 loop is CASSPMWDDPYNEQFF. DNA for the CDR3: TGTGCCAGCAGCCCCATGTGGGACGACCCCTACAATGAGCAGTTCTTC. The rearrangement uses TRBV5-6 and TRBJ2-1; D is possibly TRBD1 or TRBD2 (5 bases each). The CDR3 spans 16 residues. The germline V gene has CDR1 SGHDT and CDR2 YYEEEE. Trimming stripped 4 bases from V and 2 bases from J, with 16 bases between. The full variable domain, completed using reference TRBV5-6 and TRBJ2-1, is DAGVTQSPTHLIKTRGQQVTLRCSPKSGHDTVSWYQQALGQGPQFIFQYYEEEERQRGNFPDRFSGHQFPNYSSELNVNALLLGDSALYLCASSPMWDDPYNEQFFGPGTRLTVL.

In its sample, this clone was seen once. The chain couples TRBV6-6 to TRBJ1-3, with a weak D call TRBD1 (5 bases). Germline CDR1 is MNHNY and CDR2 is SVGAGI (reference sequence). V was trimmed by 5 bases and J by 0 bases, leaving 20 bases between them. The CDR3 contains 18 residues. The CDR3 loop reads CASSPPYQGPSSGNTIYF. The CDR3 DNA reads TGTGCCAGCAGTCCCCCCTACCAGGGTCCAAGCTCTGGAAACACCATATATTTT.

The chain uses TRBV7-9 and TRBJ1-1; D is unresolved. The germline V gene encodes CDR1 SEHNR and CDR2 FQNEAQ (reference sequence). The CDR3 consists of 14 residues. The V end lost 3 bases, the J end lost 7 bases, and 15 bases lay between the germline ends. The CDR3 sequence: CASSLLGNENEAFF. The CDR3 DNA follows: TGTGCCAGCAGCTTGTTGGGGAACGAGAATGAAGCTTTCTTT.

The V call is TRBV7-9, the J call TRBJ1-1, with D uncertain. Per the germline V gene, CDR1 is SEHNR and CDR2 is FQNEAQ (reference sequence). This CDR3 spans 13 amino acids. Trimming left V 5 bases short and J 6 bases short, with 13 bases between. The CDR3 sequence: CASSLSDGAEAFF. Here the CDR3 DNA reads TGTGCCAGCAGCCTAAGTGATGGAGCTGAAGCTTTCTTT.